The present T cell receptor beta chain was sequenced within a study of cytomegalovirus exposure and HLA in healthy donors. The wider study: Ancestry clustering placed roughly 86% of a few hundred genotyped donors in the Caucasian-associated cluster. General observations from the study: Approximately 160 TCR beta chains were listed as cytomegalovirus-associated.

PCR used 60 Vbeta primers and 13 Jbeta primers. Clones were read by immunoSEQ multiplex PCR, and TCRdb kept only the in-frame ones, dropping some. Among roughly 170,000 clones listed, roughly four fifths were seen once. In the case of this clone: As yet, its antigen is unknown.

Germline-derived CDR1 and CDR2 are KGHSH and LQKENI. The CDR3 runs 12 residues. Germline trimming cut 8 bases from V and 8 bases from J; bases unmatched to any gene: 4. Material for sequencing was PBMCs. The receptor comes from a man aged 50 or older in good health and CMV-seronegative. The V call is TRBV18, the J call TRBJ2-2, with 8 bases matching TRBD1. CDR3 bases: TGTGCCAGCGGACAGGGAACGGGGGAGCTGTTTTTT. Translating gives CASGQGTGELFF. The complete variable domain, with remaining parts taken from reference TRBV18 and TRBJ2-2, reads NAGVMQNPRHLVRRRGQEARLRCSPMKGHSHVYWYRQLPEEGLKFMVYLQKENIIDESGMPKERFSAEFPKEGPSILRIQQVVRGDSAAYFCASGQGTGELFFGEGSRLTVL.